Listed below are T cell receptor beta chains from one sample, sequenced in a study of T cell repertoires in cytomegalovirus infection. Antigens for these TCRs are unknown. In TCRdb, the reads were re-called with MiXCR into one record per CDR3 protein. There are about 770,000 distinct CDR3 sequences in the sample; about 29% occur only once, and approximately 14% lies in the top ten. The sample consisted of cultured CD8+ T cells from PBMCs, taken from culture after CMV antigen stimulation. These receptors were collected from a human donor in good health (CMV status not recorded). Some clones in this sample may be carry-over from other donors' samples. The CDR3 runs from the conserved cysteine through the conserved F or W. D genes are given only for firm matches. The size field is filled for only some rows; it gives once, few, many or a size class.

j_gene: TRBJ2-1
abundance: few
d_gene: TRBD2
v_gene: TRBV12-3/TRBV12-4
CDR3aa: CASRLAAFSSYNEQFF
CDR3nt: TGTGCCAGCAGGCTAGCGGCCTTTAGCTCCTACAATGAGCAGTTCTTC

j_gene: TRBJ1-5
abundance: NA
d_gene: NA
v_gene: TRBV10-2
CDR3aa: CASRMGGLFNQPQHF
CDR3nt: TGCGCCAGCAGAATGGGAGGGCTCTTCAATCAGCCCCAGCATTTT

j_gene: TRBJ2-3
abundance: few
d_gene: TRBD2
v_gene: TRBV9
CDR3aa: CASSVAERGPTDTQYF
CDR3nt: TGTGCCAGCAGCGTAGCCGAGCGGGGCCCCACAGATACGCAGTATTTT

j_gene: TRBJ1-5
abundance: NA
d_gene: TRBD1
v_gene: TRBV12-3/TRBV12-4
CDR3aa: CASSAPGQGPQPQHF
CDR3nt: TGTGCCAGCAGTGCCCCCGGACAGGGTCCTCAGCCCCAGCATTTT

j_gene: TRBJ2-3
abundance: NA
d_gene: TRBD2
v_gene: TRBV4-3
CDR3aa: CASSQDTGGFTDTQNF
CDR3nt: TGCGCCAGCAGCCAAGATACGGGGGGTTTCACAGATACGCAGAATTTT

j_gene: TRBJ1-2
abundance: many
d_gene: NA
v_gene: TRBV12-3/TRBV12-4
CDR3aa: CASSPRRGKYGYTF
CDR3nt: TGTGCCAGCAGCCCGAGGAGGGGCAAATATGGCTACACCTTC

j_gene: TRBJ2-1
abundance: NA
d_gene: NA
v_gene: TRBV3-1
CDR3aa: CASSPRTDEQFF
CDR3nt: TGTGCCAGCAGCCCGAGGACGGATGAGCAGTTCTTC

j_gene: TRBJ2-5
abundance: few
d_gene: TRBD1
v_gene: TRBV7-9
CDR3aa: CASSSIDRAQETQYF
CDR3nt: TGTGCCAGCAGCTCCATTGACAGGGCCCAAGAGACCCAGTACTTC

j_gene: TRBJ2-7
abundance: NA
d_gene: NA
v_gene: TRBV20-1
CDR3aa: CSARGAGGTYEQYF
CDR3nt: TGCAGTGCTAGAGGGGCGGGCGGGACATACGAGCAGTACTTC

j_gene: TRBJ1-2
abundance: NA
d_gene: TRBD1
v_gene: TRBV6-6
CDR3aa: CASSYYGQGPNYGYTF
CDR3nt: TGTGCCAGCAGTTACTATGGACAGGGGCCTAACTATGGCTACACCTTC

j_gene: TRBJ1-6
abundance: NA
d_gene: TRBD1
v_gene: TRBV5-4
CDR3aa: CASRRDRGETNSPLHF
CDR3nt: TGTGCCAGCAGAAGGGACAGGGGCGAAACTAATTCACCCCTCCACTTT

j_gene: TRBJ1-4
abundance: NA
d_gene: NA
v_gene: TRBV18
CDR3aa: CASSPERHEKLFF
CDR3nt: TGTGCCAGCTCACCAGAAAGACATGAAAAACTGTTTTTT

j_gene: TRBJ1-6
abundance: NA
d_gene: NA
v_gene: TRBV19
CDR3aa: CASSPWATKGPLHF
CDR3nt: TGTGCCAGTAGTCCGTGGGCTACAAAGGGACCCCTCCACTTT

j_gene: TRBJ2-5
abundance: NA
d_gene: NA
v_gene: TRBV4-3
CDR3aa: CASSQGGANQETQYF
CDR3nt: TGCGCCAGCAGCCAAGGGGGGGCGAACCAAGAGACCCAGTACTTC

j_gene: TRBJ1-5
abundance: few
d_gene: NA
v_gene: TRBV10-3
CDR3aa: CAISEGGSDQPQHF
CDR3nt: TGTGCCATCAGTGAGGGGGGGAGCGATCAGCCCCAGCATTTT

j_gene: TRBJ2-6
abundance: many
d_gene: TRBD1
v_gene: TRBV7-2
CDR3aa: CASSSGTASFTRGANVLTF
CDR3nt: TGTGCCAGCAGCTCCGGGACAGCCTCGTTTACGAGGGGGGCCAACGTCCTGACTTTC

j_gene: TRBJ2-3
abundance: once
d_gene: NA
v_gene: TRBV5-6
CDR3aa: CASSLDDTEWGDTQYF
CDR3nt: TGTGCCAGCAGCTTGGATGACACCGAATGGGGGGATACGCAGTATTTT

j_gene: TRBJ2-3
abundance: many
d_gene: TRBD2
v_gene: TRBV6-1
CDR3aa: CASLRSGDSDTQYF
CDR3nt: TGTGCCAGCCTAAGGAGCGGGGATTCAGATACGCAGTATTTT

j_gene: TRBJ2-3
abundance: few
d_gene: TRBD2
v_gene: TRBV7-6
CDR3aa: CASSSLAGVIDTQYF
CDR3nt: TGTGCCAGCAGCTCACTAGCGGGGGTTATAGATACGCAGTATTTT

j_gene: TRBJ2-7
abundance: NA
d_gene: TRBD2
v_gene: TRBV19
CDR3aa: CASSIMWTLADSYEQYF
CDR3nt: TGTGCCAGTAGTATAATGTGGACCCTAGCGGACTCCTACGAGCAGTACTTC

j_gene: TRBJ2-7
abundance: few
d_gene: NA
v_gene: TRBV7-9
CDR3aa: CASKLGYEQYF
CDR3nt: TGTGCCAGCAAGCTTGGATACGAGCAGTACTTC

j_gene: TRBJ2-3
abundance: NA
d_gene: NA
v_gene: TRBV6-1
CDR3aa: CASSLQSSTGYTDTQYF
CDR3nt: TGTGCCAGCAGCTTACAATCGTCCACAGGGTACACAGATACGCAGTATTTT

j_gene: TRBJ2-1
abundance: few
d_gene: NA
v_gene: TRBV7-9
CDR3aa: CASSQQSGSYNEQFF
CDR3nt: TGTGCCAGCAGCCAACAGTCTGGGTCCTACAATGAGCAGTTCTTC

j_gene: TRBJ1-1
abundance: NA
d_gene: NA
v_gene: TRBV6-2/TRBV6-3
CDR3aa: CASNPSGGRTEAFF
CDR3nt: TGTGCCAGCAATCCCTCCGGGGGGCGCACTGAAGCTTTCTTT

j_gene: TRBJ1-1
abundance: NA
d_gene: TRBD1
v_gene: TRBV7-6
CDR3aa: CASRDPGTVPTEAFF
CDR3nt: TGTGCCAGCAGGGACCCCGGGACAGTTCCCACTGAAGCTTTCTTT

j_gene: TRBJ1-2
abundance: NA
d_gene: NA
v_gene: TRBV28
CDR3aa: CASRGSSTAYGYTF
CDR3nt: TGTGCCAGCAGGGGAAGCTCTACAGCTTATGGCTACACCTTC

j_gene: TRBJ1-1
abundance: NA
d_gene: TRBD1
v_gene: TRBV6-6
CDR3aa: CASSYSKWTGYTEAFF
CDR3nt: TGTGCCAGCAGTTACTCAAAGTGGACAGGGTACACTGAAGCTTTCTTT

j_gene: TRBJ2-1
abundance: NA
d_gene: TRBD1
v_gene: TRBV9
CDR3aa: CASSVAGQGSYNEQFF
CDR3nt: TGTGCCAGCAGCGTAGCGGGACAGGGCTCCTACAATGAGCAGTTCTTC

j_gene: TRBJ2-1
abundance: many
d_gene: NA
v_gene: TRBV7-8
CDR3aa: CASSNQLRGYYNEQFF
CDR3nt: TGTGCCAGCAGCAACCAGCTCAGGGGTTACTACAATGAGCAGTTCTTC

j_gene: TRBJ2-6
abundance: NA
d_gene: TRBD2
v_gene: TRBV6-5
CDR3aa: CASSYTSGGSLSGANVLTF
CDR3nt: TGTGCCAGCAGTTACACTAGCGGGGGGTCCCTCTCTGGGGCCAACGTCCTGACTTTC

j_gene: TRBJ2-5
abundance: few
d_gene: NA
v_gene: TRBV5-4
CDR3aa: CASSNGQGFVQETQYF
CDR3nt: TGTGCCAGCAGCAACGGGCAGGGATTCGTCCAAGAGACCCAGTACTTC

j_gene: TRBJ1-2
abundance: NA
d_gene: TRBD1
v_gene: TRBV6-5
CDR3aa: CASSQGIAYGYTF
CDR3nt: TGTGCCAGCTCACAGGGGATCGCCTATGGCTACACCTTC

j_gene: TRBJ2-1
abundance: few
d_gene: NA
v_gene: TRBV12-3/TRBV12-4
CDR3aa: CASSTPDGSYNEQFF
CDR3nt: TGTGCCAGCAGTACTCCCGACGGGTCCTACAATGAGCAGTTCTTC

j_gene: TRBJ2-5
abundance: few
d_gene: NA
v_gene: TRBV12-3/TRBV12-4
CDR3aa: CASKGSMETQYF
CDR3nt: TGTGCCAGCAAGGGGTCGATGGAGACCCAGTACTTC

j_gene: TRBJ1-5
abundance: few
d_gene: NA
v_gene: TRBV28
CDR3aa: CASTGLLYQPQHF
CDR3nt: TGTGCCAGCACCGGGCTCCTATATCAGCCCCAGCATTTT